This is a list of T cell receptor beta chains from one sample in a study of blood T cell repertoires in COVID-19. The table came from immunoSEQ multiplex PCR; TCRdb's copy has only in-frame clones and leaves some out. The table includes about 89,000 clones, around 88% detected once. The material sequenced was peripheral blood. The receptors here all came from a man aged 55 to 70 with acute or convalescent COVID-19. Each CDR3 is given with its conserved first and last residue. Fields, in order: clone size, J gene, V gene, D gene, CDR3 protein, CDR3 DNA. D genes are given only for firm matches. Only some rows state a clone size, as once, few, many or a class for expanded clones.

-	TRBJ1-1	TRBV10-3	-	CAISESDRRNTEAFF	TGTGCCATCAGTGAGTCCGACAGGAGGAACACTGAAGCTTTCTTT
few	TRBJ1-1	TRBV5-1	-	CASSREDITSKAFF	TGCGCCAGCAGCCGTGAGGACATAACTTCAAAAGCTTTCTTT
-	TRBJ1-5	TRBV12-3/TRBV12-4	-	CASTLSNNQPQHF	TGTGCCAGCACCCTATCTAATAATCAGCCCCAGCATTTT
-	TRBJ2-7	TRBV18	-	CASSPAGLREQYF	TGTGCCAGCTCACCGGCAGGGTTGCGTGAGCAGTACTTC
-	TRBJ1-3	TRBV5-6	TRBD1	CASSLDGTGDGNTIYF	TGTGCCAGCAGCTTGGACGGCACAGGGGATGGAAACACCATATATTTT
-	TRBJ2-5	TRBV6-4	-	CASSVERGETQYF	TGTGCCAGCAGTGTCGAACGAGGAGAGACCCAGTACTTC
once	TRBJ1-6	TRBV9	TRBD1	CASSAVQGQGNSPLHF	TGTGCCAGCAGCGCCGTCCAGGGACAGGGTAATTCACCCCTCCACTTT
-	TRBJ1-4	TRBV5-1	-	CASSFQTANEKLFF	TGCGCCAGCAGCTTTCAGACAGCGAATGAAAAACTGTTTTTT
-	TRBJ1-1	TRBV20-1	-	CSASGPEVTEAFF	TGCAGTGCTAGTGGTCCCGAGGTCACTGAAGCTTTCTTT
-	TRBJ1-2	TRBV2	TRBD1	CASSDAGQGYGYTF	TGTGCCAGCAGTGATGCTGGACAGGGCTATGGCTACACCTTC
-	TRBJ1-2	TRBV19	-	CASSMGRGYTF	TGTGCCAGTAGTATGGGCCGTGGCTACACCTTC